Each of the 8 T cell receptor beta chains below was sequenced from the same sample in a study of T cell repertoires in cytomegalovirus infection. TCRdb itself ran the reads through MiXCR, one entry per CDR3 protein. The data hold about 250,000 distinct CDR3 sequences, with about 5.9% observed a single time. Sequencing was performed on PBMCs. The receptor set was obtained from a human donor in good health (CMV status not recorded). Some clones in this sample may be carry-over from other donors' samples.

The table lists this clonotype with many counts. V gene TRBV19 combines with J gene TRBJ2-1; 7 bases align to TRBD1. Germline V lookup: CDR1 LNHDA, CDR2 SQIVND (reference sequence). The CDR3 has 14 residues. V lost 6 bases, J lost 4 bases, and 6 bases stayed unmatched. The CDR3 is CASRGQSLYNEQFF. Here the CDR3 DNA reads TGTGCCAGTAGGGGACAGTCACTTTACAATGAGCAGTTCTTC.

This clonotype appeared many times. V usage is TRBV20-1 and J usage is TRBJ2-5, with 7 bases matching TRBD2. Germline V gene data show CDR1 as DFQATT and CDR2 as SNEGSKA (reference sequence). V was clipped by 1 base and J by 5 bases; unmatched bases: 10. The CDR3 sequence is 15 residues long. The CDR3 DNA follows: TGCAGTGCTAGAGCGAAGCGGGGCCAATGGGAGACCCAGTACTTC. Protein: CSARAKRGQWETQYF.

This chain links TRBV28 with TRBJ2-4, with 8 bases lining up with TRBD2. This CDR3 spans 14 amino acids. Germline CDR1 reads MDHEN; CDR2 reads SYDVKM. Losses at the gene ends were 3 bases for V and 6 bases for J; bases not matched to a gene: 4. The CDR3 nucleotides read TGTGCCAGCAGTTTTACCGGGGGGGTAAACATTCAGTACTTC. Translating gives CASSFTGGVNIQYF.

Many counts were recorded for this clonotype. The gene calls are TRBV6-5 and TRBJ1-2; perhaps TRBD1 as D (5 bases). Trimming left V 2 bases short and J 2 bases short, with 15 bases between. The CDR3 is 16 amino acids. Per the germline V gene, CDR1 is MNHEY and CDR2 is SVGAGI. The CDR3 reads CASSYRSPGGNYGYTF. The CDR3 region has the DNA TGTGCCAGCAGTTACCGATCCCCCGGGGGGAACTATGGCTACACCTTC.

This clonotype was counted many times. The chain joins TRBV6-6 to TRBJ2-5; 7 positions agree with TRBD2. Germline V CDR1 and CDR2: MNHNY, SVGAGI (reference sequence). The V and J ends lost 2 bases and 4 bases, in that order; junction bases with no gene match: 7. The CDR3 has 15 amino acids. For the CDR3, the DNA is TGTGCCAGCAGTTACGGGGGGGGGGTAAGAGAGACCCAGTACTTC. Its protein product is CASSYGGGVRETQYF.

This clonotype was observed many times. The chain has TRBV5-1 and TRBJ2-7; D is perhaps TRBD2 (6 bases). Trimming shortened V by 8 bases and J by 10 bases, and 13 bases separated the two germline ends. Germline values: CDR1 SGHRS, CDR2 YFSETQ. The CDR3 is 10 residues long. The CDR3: CARVGGLQYF. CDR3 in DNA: TGCGCCAGGGTCGGGGGTCTTCAGTACTTC.

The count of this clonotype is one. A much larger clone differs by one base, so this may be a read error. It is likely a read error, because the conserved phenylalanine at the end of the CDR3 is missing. CDR3 nucleotide sequence: TGTGCCAGCAGCTCCAGGGGGGTCGACAGCTCCTACAATGAGCAGTTCGTC. Its protein is CASSSRGVDSSYNEQFV. The chain couples TRBV9 to TRBJ2-1, with a weak D call TRBD1 (7 bases). The CDR3 totals 17 residues. Germline CDR1 reads SGDLS; CDR2 reads YYNGEE. V was clipped by 4 bases and J by 0 bases, with 17 bases between them.

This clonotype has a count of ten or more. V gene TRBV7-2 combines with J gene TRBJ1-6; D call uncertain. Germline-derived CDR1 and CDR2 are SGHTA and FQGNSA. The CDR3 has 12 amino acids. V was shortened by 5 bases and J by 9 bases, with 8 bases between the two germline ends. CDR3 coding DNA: TGTGCCAGCAGCCCTGATTTTTCACCCCTCCACTTT. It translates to CASSPDFSPLHF.